The 32 T cell receptor beta chains below all came from one sample that was sequenced in a study of blood T cell repertoires in COVID-19. Method: immunoSEQ multiplex PCR; TCRdb's copy keeps in-frame clones and lacks some. The repertoire holds 110,000 or so clones, with approximately 80% as singletons. Sequenced: peripheral blood. Every receptor here comes from a woman in her forties with acute or convalescent COVID-19.

The chain has TRBV27 and TRBJ1-2, with 10 bases aligning to TRBD1. The CDR3 runs to 16 residues. The junction had 10 bases not matched to a gene; V was cut back by 5 bases and J by 4 bases. Germline CDR1 and CDR2: MNHEY and SMNVEV (reference sequence). CDR3 bases: TGTGCCAGCAGTAGGGGACAGGGGAGGCGTGCCTATGGCTACACCTTC. Encoded protein: CASSRGQGRRAYGYTF.

This clone was seen a single time. This rearrangement joins TRBV7-9 to TRBJ1-1; 7 bases line up with TRBD1. Germline CDR1 is SEHNR and CDR2 is FQNEAQ (reference sequence). Losses at the gene ends were 1 base for V and 3 bases for J; bases not matched to a gene: 5. The CDR3 sequence is 15 residues long. Here the CDR3 DNA reads TGTGCCAGCAGCTTAGTAGGAGGGGGCCACACTGAAGCTTTCTTT. Its translation: CASSLVGGGHTEAFF. The variable domain in full, with the rest retrieved from reference TRBV7-9 and TRBJ1-1, is DTGVSQNPRHKITKRGQNVTFRCDPISEHNRLYWYRQTLGQGPEFLTYFQNEAQLEKSRLLSDRFSAERPKGSFSTLEIQRTEQGDSAMYLCASSLVGGGHTEAFFGQGTRLTVV.

The chain carries TRBV19 and TRBJ2-1; 9 nucleotides match TRBD2. Per germline, CDR1 LNHDA and CDR2 SQIVND (reference sequence). The CDR3 is 13 residues long. The ends lost 10 bases at V and 9 bases at J; junction bases unmatched: 10. This chain's CDR3 is CATRLGGGGEQFF. In DNA, the CDR3 is TGTGCCACCCGACTAGGCGGGGGGGGTGAGCAGTTCTTC.

V gene TRBV14 combines with J gene TRBJ1-2; 9 bases are shared with TRBD1. The CDR3 consists of 17 residues. The V gene end was trimmed by 3 bases and the J gene end by 2 bases; junction bases not matched to a gene: 10. Germline V gives CDR1 SGHDN, CDR2 FVKESK. The CDR3 region is CASSHIRSGTGNYGYTF. The CDR3 region has the DNA TGTGCCAGCAGCCATATAAGATCCGGGACAGGGAACTATGGCTACACCTTC. Supplemented by reference TRBV14 and TRBJ1-2, the full variable domain reads EAGVTQFPSHSVIEKGQTVTLRCDPISGHDNLYWYRRVMGKEIKFLLHFVKESKQDESGMPNNRFLAERTGGTYSTLKVQPAELEDSGVYFCASSHIRSGTGNYGYTFGSGTRLTVV.

As to this clone: Other DNA sequences within the sample encode an identical CDR3. The chain has TRBV3-1 (or the pseudogene TRBV3-2) and TRBJ2-1, with 12 bases fitting TRBD2. After removal of 6 bases from V and 7 bases from J, the junction contained 7 bases not matched to a gene. The CDR3 consists of 15 residues. Germline CDR1 is LGHDT and CDR2 is YNNKEL (reference sequence). As DNA, the CDR3 is TGTGCCAGCAGTCGCCTAGCGGGGGGGCCGAATGAGCAGTTCTTC. It encodes CASSRLAGGPNEQFF.

The V and J genes are TRBV19 and TRBJ2-7, with 9 positions matching TRBD1. J lost 4 bases, V lost 5 bases, and 9 bases had no gene match. Germline V gene data show CDR1 as LNHDA and CDR2 as SQIVND (reference sequence). The CDR3 is 15 residues long. CDR3 in DNA: TGTGCCAGTAGTCCACAGGGGGCGCCCCCATACGAGCAGTACTTC. Protein sequence: CASSPQGAPPYEQYF.

The chain uses TRBV9 and TRBJ1-5; 7 bases line up with TRBD1. The CDR3 is 16 amino acids. Germline CDR1 is SGDLS and CDR2 is YYNGEE. The V and J ends lost 4 bases and 4 bases, in that order; junction bases with no gene match: 11. Written as DNA, the CDR3 is TGTGCCAGCAGCATAAAAGACAGGGAGAGGAATCAGCCCCAGCATTTT. It yields the protein CASSIKDRERNQPQHF. The full variable domain, rest sourced from reference TRBV9 and TRBJ1-5, is DSGVTQTPKHLITATGQRVTLRCSPRSGDLSVYWYQQSLDQGLQFLIQYYNGEERAKGNILERFSAQQFPDLHSELNLSSLELGDSALYFCASSIKDRERNQPQHFGDGTRLSIL.

This clone was seen a few times. This chain uses TRBV12-3 or TRBV12-4 with TRBJ1-2; D ambiguous. The V gene lost 6 bases and the J gene lost 8 bases, with 16 bases spanning the gap. The CDR3 is 13 residues long. In DNA, the CDR3 is TGTGCCAGCAGCCTAATGAAGTACAGCGGCTACACCTTC. This translates into CASSLMKYSGYTF.

The CDR3, as DNA: TGTGCCAGCAGCCTAATGACAGGGGGCGGTACTGAAGCTTTCTTT. This codes for CASSLMTGGGTEAFF. The genes are TRBV3-1 (or the pseudogene TRBV3-2) and TRBJ1-1, with TRBD1 matching over 10 bases. Germline loops: CDR1 LGHDT, CDR2 YNNKEL (reference sequence). CDR3 size: 15 residues. Trimming removed 4 bases from V and 5 bases from J; junction bases left unmatched: 7.

This clone was found a few times. The V and J genes are TRBV2 and TRBJ1-5; TRBD1 aligns across 10 bases. The CDR3 spans 14 residues. The J segment lost 4 bases and the V segment lost 6 bases, leaving 3 bases of the junction unmatched. Germline lookup yields CDR1 SNHLY and CDR2 FYNNEI. CDR3 DNA sequence: TGTGCCAGCAGAGGGACAGGGGTTAATCAGCCCCAGCATTTT. It yields the protein CASRGTGVNQPQHF.

This rearrangement joins TRBV19 to TRBJ1-2, with a possible D match to TRBD1 (5 bases). Germline V lookup: CDR1 LNHDA, CDR2 SQIVND (reference sequence). The CDR3 length is 11 residues. The V end was cut by 9 bases, the J end by 6 bases, with 11 bases between. The CDR3 reads CASSRGDGYTF. The CDR3 DNA reads TGTGCCAGCAGTCGGGGGGATGGCTACACCTTC. The full variable domain, rest sourced from reference TRBV19 and TRBJ1-2, is DGGITQSPKYLFRKEGQNVTLSCEQNLNHDAMYWYRQDPGQGLRLIYYSQIVNDFQKGDIAEGYSVSREKKESFPLTVTSAQKNPTAFYLCASSRGDGYTFGSGTRLTVV.

This clone was counted once. The gene calls are TRBV7-2 and TRBJ1-2, with a possible D match to TRBD1 (5 bases). Trimming left V 0 bases short and J 2 bases short, with 10 bases between. The length of the CDR3 is 15 residues. Germline CDR1 SGHTA, CDR2 FQGNSA. The CDR3 DNA follows: TGTGCCAGCAGCTTAGCTGGGGCCATGAACTATGGCTACACCTTC. As protein: CASSLAGAMNYGYTF.

The V gene is TRBV5-1, the J gene TRBJ2-7; a weak D match, TRBD1 (6 bases). Germline loops: CDR1 SGHRS, CDR2 YFSETQ. The CDR3 totals 14 residues. V was pared by 4 bases and J by 7 bases, with 18 bases between. This CDR3 is CASSLGDILGEQYF. CDR3 sequence (DNA): TGCGCCAGCAGCCTTGGGGACATCTTAGGTGAGCAGTACTTC.

V and J are TRBV19 and TRBJ1-1; D may be TRBD1 (5 bases). Per the germline V gene, CDR1 is LNHDA and CDR2 is SQIVND (reference sequence). CDR3 length equals 14 residues. V was trimmed by 5 bases and J by 8 bases, leaving 18 bases between them. Written as DNA, the CDR3 is TGTGCCAGTAGTGACAGCCTGACGGCGTCCGAAGCTTTCTTT. It encodes CASSDSLTASEAFF.

The rearrangement links TRBV2 to TRBJ1-6; no firm D call. Trimming removed 5 bases from V and 6 bases from J, with 14 bases in between. This CDR3 is 15 amino acids long. CDR1 and CDR2 (germline): SNHLY, FYNNEI. CDR3 region: CASSPLGSGNSPLHF. In nucleotides, the CDR3 is TGTGCCAGCAGTCCTCTCGGGTCGGGTAATTCACCCCTCCACTTT.

The chain is built from TRBV2 and TRBJ1-2, with 7 bases fitting TRBD1. This CDR3 is built from 13 residues. CDR1 and CDR2 from the germline V gene are SNHLY and FYNNEI. J was trimmed by 6 bases and V by 5 bases; bases with no gene match: 6. The CDR3 loop is CASSSDREDGYTF. The CDR3 bases are TGTGCCAGCAGTTCCGACAGGGAGGATGGCTACACCTTC.

The chain recombines TRBV12-5 with TRBJ2-2, with 8 bases aligning to TRBD1. The V gene's germline CDR1 is LGHNT and CDR2 FRNRAP. With V trimmed by 0 bases and J by 3 bases, 9 bases remained unmatched. The CDR3 is 18 residues long. The CDR3 here is CASGLVQTGASHTGELFF. CDR3 nucleotide sequence: TGTGCTAGTGGTTTGGTACAGACAGGGGCTTCCCACACCGGGGAGCTGTTTTTT.

The genes are TRBV15 and TRBJ2-3, with 11 bases lining up with TRBD1. The CDR3 spans 14 residues. Germline loops: CDR1 LNHNV, CDR2 YYDKDF (reference sequence). Germline trimming cut 8 bases from V and 6 bases from J; bases unmatched to any gene: 7. CDR3 amino acids: CATARTGGGDTQYF. The CDR3, as DNA: TGTGCCACCGCCAGGACAGGGGGCGGGGATACGCAGTATTTT.

V gene TRBV29-1 combines with J gene TRBJ1-1; D might be TRBD1 (6 bases). Per germline, CDR1 SQVTM and CDR2 ANQGSEA. The V and J ends lost 2 bases and 4 bases respectively, with 17 bases between them. CDR3 length: 15 amino acids. This CDR3 reads CSVENWARGVTEAFF. The DNA of the CDR3 is TGCAGCGTTGAAAACTGGGCCAGGGGAGTCACTGAAGCTTTCTTT. Full variable domain (rest looked up from reference TRBV29-1 and TRBJ1-1): SAVISQKPSRDICQRGTSLTIQCQVDSQVTMMFWYRQQPGQSLTLIATANQGSEATYESGFVIDKFPISRPNLTFSTLTVSNMSPEDSSIYLCSVENWARGVTEAFFGQGTRLTVV.

This rearrangement joins TRBV6-5 to TRBJ1-3, with D hard to call. CDR3 length: 12 residues. Trimming shortened V by 8 bases and J by 7 bases, and 12 bases separated the two germline ends. CDR1 is MNHEY, CDR2 SVGAGI, per germline. CDR3 amino acids: CASHPGTNTIYF. The CDR3 coding sequence is TGTGCCAGCCACCCCGGTACGAACACCATATATTTT.

As DNA, the CDR3 is TGTGCCAGCAGAGGGACAGGGGAGTTAGACGAGCAGTACTTC. It is translated as CASRGTGELDEQYF. The rearrangement links TRBV6-5 to TRBJ2-7; 10 bases align to TRBD1. This CDR3 contains 14 residues. V shed 6 bases and J 5 bases; nucleotides not matched to a gene: 7. In germline, CDR1 is MNHEY, CDR2 SVGAGI.

The CDR3 nucleotides read TGTGCCAGCCTTCCGCGGGTGGGCACTGAAGCTTTCTTT. Translation: CASLPRVGTEAFF. The V call is TRBV6-5, the J call TRBJ1-1, with unresolved D. CDR1 MNHEY and CDR2 SVGAGI come from the germline V gene. The V and J ends lost 8 bases and 4 bases respectively, with 14 bases between them. This CDR3 has 13 amino acids.

The rearrangement joins TRBV30 to TRBJ1-2; tentative D call: TRBD1 (5 bases). The V end was cut by 7 bases, the J end by 0 bases, with 9 bases between. CDR3 size: 12 residues. CDR1 GTSNPN and CDR2 SVGIG come from the germline V gene (reference sequence). In DNA form, the CDR3 reads TGTGCCTACCGACAGTCTAACTATGGCTACACCTTC. Its translation: CAYRQSNYGYTF.

This sequence joins TRBV4-1 and TRBJ2-3; D possibly corresponds to TRBD1 (6 bases). CDR1 MGHRA and CDR2 YSYEKL come from the germline V gene. V was pared by 0 bases and J by 11 bases, with 12 bases between. The CDR3 runs to 13 residues. CDR3: CASSQDNGRGQYF. The CDR3 nucleotides read TGCGCCAGCAGCCAAGATAATGGCAGGGGGCAGTATTTT.

This sequence joins TRBV6-5 and TRBJ2-1, with a tentative D call TRBD1 (6 bases). The CDR3 is 12 amino acids. Per the germline V gene, CDR1 is MNHEY and CDR2 is SVGAGI. Trimming left V 5 bases short and J 13 bases short, with 15 bases between. CDR3 loop: CASSPTGSFQFF. The CDR3 region has the DNA TGTGCCAGCAGTCCTACAGGGAGCTTTCAGTTCTTC.

This chain uses TRBV6-2 or TRBV6-3 with TRBJ1-5, with 11 bases that match TRBD1. Germline CDR1 is MNHEY and CDR2 is SVGEGT. The CDR3 loop spans 19 amino acids. Trimming took 6 bases from V and 1 from J; bases not matched to a gene: 14. The CDR3 nucleotides read TGTGCCAGCAGCCCATGGACAGGGGGCCGGGGTAGGAGCAATCAGCCCCAGCATTTT. Translation gives CASSPWTGGRGRSNQPQHF.

The chain employs TRBV25-1 and TRBJ1-2; perhaps TRBD1 as D (5 bases). Germline lookup yields CDR1 MGHDK and CDR2 SYGVNS. The V end was cut by 7 bases, the J end by 3 bases, with 9 bases between. The CDR3 consists of 12 residues. CDR3 region: CASTPGDYGYTF. The DNA for the CDR3 is TGTGCCAGCACTCCGGGGGACTATGGCTACACCTTC.

The chain recombines TRBV5-1 with TRBJ2-3, with D possibly being TRBD1 (6 bases). Deletions cut 5 bases from V and 4 bases from J, with 17 bases between. CDR1 SGHRS and CDR2 YFSETQ come from the germline V gene. CDR3 length: 15 amino acids. CDR3 DNA: TGCGCCAGCAGACAGGGTTCTGTAAGCGCAGATACGCAGTATTTT. Protein: CASRQGSVSADTQYF.

The chain recombines TRBV10-3 with TRBJ1-2, with D perhaps TRBD1 (5 bases). Trimming removed 5 bases from V and 10 bases from J, with 17 bases in between. The CDR3 is made up of 13 amino acids. From germline, CDR1 is ENHRY and CDR2 SYGVKD. The CDR3 DNA is TGTGCCATCAGTCCGGGACTCCAGGATCCCTACACCTTC. Translated: CAISPGLQDPYTF.

V gene TRBV10-3 combines with J gene TRBJ1-6; D is perhaps TRBD1 (5 bases). This CDR3 spans 14 amino acids. The V gene's germline CDR1 is ENHRY and CDR2 SYGVKD. The V end lost 6 bases, the J end lost 6 bases, and 12 bases lay between the germline ends. This chain's CDR3 is CAISEKGSNSPLHF. The CDR3 nucleotides read TGTGCCATCAGCGAAAAGGGGTCTAATTCACCCCTCCACTTT.

The rearrangement uses TRBV6-2 or TRBV6-3 and TRBJ2-3, with 14 nucleotides matching TRBD2. With 4 bases clipped from V and 4 bases from J, the junction kept 4 bases outside the gene matches. Germline V gene sequence: CDR1 MNHEY, CDR2 SVGEGT. The CDR3 is made up of 16 amino acids. The CDR3 coding sequence is TGTGCCAGCAGTTCGGGACTAGCGGGGGATTCAGATACGCAGTATTTT. This encodes CASSSGLAGDSDTQYF.

This clone occurred once. The chain combines TRBV18 with TRBJ2-7; TRBD2 might be the D (6 bases). Trimming shortened V by 3 bases and J by 3 bases, and 15 bases separated the two germline ends. CDR3 size: 15 residues. CDR1 KGHSH and CDR2 LQKENI come from the germline V gene. CDR3 sequence reads: CASSPGGRLLYEQYF. The CDR3 nucleotides read TGTGCCAGCTCACCGGGGGGTCGTCTTCTCTACGAGCAGTACTTC. The variable domain in full, with the rest retrieved from reference TRBV18 and TRBJ2-7, is NAGVMQNPRHLVRRRGQEARLRCSPMKGHSHVYWYRQLPEEGLKFMVYLQKENIIDESGMPKERFSAEFPKEGPSILRIQQVVRGDSAAYFCASSPGGRLLYEQYFGPGTRLTVT.